The T cell receptor (beta chain) described here comes from a study of T cell changes during pregnancy in multiple sclerosis. Measured with immunoSEQ multiplex PCR; TCRdb has only the in-frame clones, and not every one. The sample includes around 60,000 clones, about 90% seen only once; the top ten take less than 3.5%. This clonotype was sampled from a female donor in good health, enrolled as a control in a pregnancy study. The sequenced sample was peripheral blood, obtained in the third trimester of pregnancy.

The CDR3 is CASSYSYRGEQYF. For the CDR3, the DNA is TGTGCCAGCAGTTACTCGTATAGGGGCGAGCAGTACTTC. The V call is TRBV6-5, the J call TRBJ2-5; possibly TRBD1 for D (5 bases). Judging by the DNA end, TRBJ2-7 fits better; the J call may be wrong. CDR3 length: 13 amino acids. Germline CDR1 MNHEY, CDR2 SVGAGI.